Below, one T cell receptor (beta chain) is given with its context. Its antigen is undetermined. Sequencing used immunoSEQ multiplex PCR; TCRdb keeps in-frame clones, though not all of them. The profile shows approximately 740,000 clones, 85% to 95% of them singletons. These data originate in a study of shared clonotypes between healthy human individuals. Whole-study context: Those who served as donors were two women and a few men between the ages of 18 and 49.

Study-level points and caveats: Estimated clonotype richness was generally higher in naive than memory subsets.

The naive CD8 subset, CD45RO-negative cells positively selected for CCR7, excluded terminally differentiated effector memory CD45RA+ cells. Sequencing used naive CD8+ T cells sorted from blood. This receptor was identified in a man in his thirties or forties in good health.

CDR3 in DNA: TGCGCCAGCAGCTTGGGAGGCTCCTCAGGGGAAGAGACCCAGTACTTC. Translated: CASSLGGSSGEETQYF. The V and J genes are TRBV5-1 and TRBJ2-5; possibly TRBD1 for D (6 bases). Trimming pared 0 bases from V and 3 bases from J, leaving 15 bases between. Germline assignment: CDR1 SGHRS and CDR2 YFSETQ. The CDR3 extends over 16 amino acids. The full variable domain, rest sourced from reference TRBV5-1 and TRBJ2-5, is KAGVTQTPRYLIKTRGQQVTLSCSPISGHRSVSWYQQTPGQGLQFLFEYFSETQRNKGNFPGRFSGRQFSNSRSEMNVSTLELGDSALYLCASSLGGSSGEETQYFGPGTRLLVL.